This T cell receptor (beta chain) was obtained from a study of blood T cell repertoires in COVID-19. In the study overall: Donors in the United States, Italy and Spain gave samples during acute or convalescent COVID-19. T cells, B-cell-depleted T cells, or PBMCs supplied cDNA or gDNA.

This CDR3 region has 15 residues. The V gene's germline CDR1 is MNHEY and CDR2 SVGAGI. V was clipped by 6 bases and J by 4 bases; unmatched bases: 5. Per the authors' pipeline: Nucleated cell counts were estimated from reference gene primer amplification. Sequencing used immunoSEQ multiplex PCR; TCRdb keeps in-frame clones, though not all of them. Clonal size and the V and J genes are those of that table, whereas D and trimming came from the DNA. The data show over 150,000 clones, around 77% seen once. This clonotype originated in a man aged 70 or older with acute or convalescent COVID-19. The sequenced material came from peripheral blood. The chain recombines TRBV6-5 with TRBJ2-3, with 12 bases that match TRBD2. The CDR3 protein is CASRPLAGGPDTQYF. Here the CDR3 DNA reads TGTGCCAGCAGGCCCCTAGCGGGGGGGCCAGATACGCAGTATTTT.